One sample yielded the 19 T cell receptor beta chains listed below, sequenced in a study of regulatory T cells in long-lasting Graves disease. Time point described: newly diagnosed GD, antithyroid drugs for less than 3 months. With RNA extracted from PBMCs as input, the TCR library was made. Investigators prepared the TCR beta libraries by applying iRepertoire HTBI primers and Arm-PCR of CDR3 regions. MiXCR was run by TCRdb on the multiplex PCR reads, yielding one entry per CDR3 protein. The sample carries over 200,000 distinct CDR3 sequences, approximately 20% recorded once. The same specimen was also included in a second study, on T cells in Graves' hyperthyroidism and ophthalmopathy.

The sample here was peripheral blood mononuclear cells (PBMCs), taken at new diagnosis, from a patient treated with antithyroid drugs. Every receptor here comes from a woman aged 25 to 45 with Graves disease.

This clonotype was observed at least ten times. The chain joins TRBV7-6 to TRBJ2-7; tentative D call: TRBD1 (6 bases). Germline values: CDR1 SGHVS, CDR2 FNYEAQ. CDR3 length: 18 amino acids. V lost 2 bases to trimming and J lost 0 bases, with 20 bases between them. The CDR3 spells CASSLTGGGGPSSYEQYF. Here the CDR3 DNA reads TGTGCCAGCAGCTTAACCGGAGGTGGGGGCCCGAGCTCCTACGAGCAGTACTTC.

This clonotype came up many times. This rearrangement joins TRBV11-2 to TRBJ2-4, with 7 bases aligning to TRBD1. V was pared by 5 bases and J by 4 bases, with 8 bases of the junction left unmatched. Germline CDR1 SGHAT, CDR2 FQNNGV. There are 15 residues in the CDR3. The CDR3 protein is CASSTYRDRKNIQYF. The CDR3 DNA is TGTGCCAGCAGCACGTACCGGGACAGAAAAAACATTCAGTACTTC.

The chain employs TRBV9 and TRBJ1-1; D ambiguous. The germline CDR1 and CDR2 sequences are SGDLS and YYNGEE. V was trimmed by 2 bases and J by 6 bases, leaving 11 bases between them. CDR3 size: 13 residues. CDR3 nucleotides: TGTGCCAGCAGCGTCATCGGTTCTGCTGAAGCTTTCTTT. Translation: CASSVIGSAEAFF. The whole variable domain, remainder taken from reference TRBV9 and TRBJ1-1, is DSGVTQTPKHLITATGQRVTLRCSPRSGDLSVYWYQQSLDQGLQFLIQYYNGEERAKGNILERFSAQQFPDLHSELNLSSLELGDSALYFCASSVIGSAEAFFGQGTRLTVV.

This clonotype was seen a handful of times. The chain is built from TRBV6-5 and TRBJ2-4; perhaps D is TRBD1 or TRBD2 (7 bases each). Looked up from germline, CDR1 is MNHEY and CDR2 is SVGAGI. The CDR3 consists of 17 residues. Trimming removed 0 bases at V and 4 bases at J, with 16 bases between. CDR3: CASSYSSTGRGKNIQYF. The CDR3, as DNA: TGTGCCAGCAGTTACTCCTCGACAGGGAGGGGGAAAAACATTCAGTACTTC.

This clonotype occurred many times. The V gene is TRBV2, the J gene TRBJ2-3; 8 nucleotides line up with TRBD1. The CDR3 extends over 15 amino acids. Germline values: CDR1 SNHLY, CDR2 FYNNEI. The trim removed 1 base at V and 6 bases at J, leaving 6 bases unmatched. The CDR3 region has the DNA TGTGCCAGCAGTGAAGAGGGGCAGGGGGCGGATACGCAGTATTTT. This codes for CASSEEGQGADTQYF.

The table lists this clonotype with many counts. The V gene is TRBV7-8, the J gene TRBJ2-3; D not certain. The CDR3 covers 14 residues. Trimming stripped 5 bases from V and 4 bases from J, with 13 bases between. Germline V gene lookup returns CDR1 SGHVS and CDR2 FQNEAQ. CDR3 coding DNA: TGTGCCAGCAGCCCAACACGATGGCCAGATACGCAGTATTTT. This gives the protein CASSPTRWPDTQYF.

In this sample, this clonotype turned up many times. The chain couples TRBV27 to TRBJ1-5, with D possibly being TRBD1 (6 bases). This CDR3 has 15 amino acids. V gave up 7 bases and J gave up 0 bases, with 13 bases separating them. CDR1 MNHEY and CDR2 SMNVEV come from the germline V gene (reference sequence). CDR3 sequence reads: CASTSDRYSNQPQHF. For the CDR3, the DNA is TGTGCCAGCACCTCAGACAGGTATAGCAATCAGCCCCAGCATTTT.

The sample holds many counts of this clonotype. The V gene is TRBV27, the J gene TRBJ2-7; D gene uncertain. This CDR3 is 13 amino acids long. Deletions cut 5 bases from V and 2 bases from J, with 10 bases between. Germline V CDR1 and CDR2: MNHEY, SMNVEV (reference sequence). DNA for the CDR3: TGTGCCAGCAGTCCCAGGCCACCCTACGAGCAGTACTTC. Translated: CASSPRPPYEQYF.

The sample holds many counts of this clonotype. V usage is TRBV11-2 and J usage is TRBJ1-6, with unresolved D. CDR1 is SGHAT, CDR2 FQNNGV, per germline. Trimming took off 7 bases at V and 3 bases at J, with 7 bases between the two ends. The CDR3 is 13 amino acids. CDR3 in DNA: TGTGCCAGCACCCCCCTCTATAATTCACCCCTCCACTTT. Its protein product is CASTPLYNSPLHF.

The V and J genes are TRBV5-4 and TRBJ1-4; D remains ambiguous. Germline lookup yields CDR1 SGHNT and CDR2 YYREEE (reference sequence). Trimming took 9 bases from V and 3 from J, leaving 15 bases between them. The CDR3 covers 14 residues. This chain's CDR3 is CATGLGLSNEKLFF. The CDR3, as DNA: TGTGCCACGGGCCTCGGGTTGTCTAATGAAAAACTGTTTTTT.

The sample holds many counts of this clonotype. The CDR3 nucleotides are TGTGCCAGCTCACCACAGACAGCTGACACTGAAGCTTTCTTT. This translates into CASSPQTADTEAFF. J is TRBJ1-1 and V is TRBV18, with D possibly TRBD1 on 5 matching bases. The CDR3 runs 14 residues. V lost 1 base to trimming and J lost 3 bases, with 9 bases between them. The germline CDR1 and CDR2 sequences are KGHSH and LQKENI.

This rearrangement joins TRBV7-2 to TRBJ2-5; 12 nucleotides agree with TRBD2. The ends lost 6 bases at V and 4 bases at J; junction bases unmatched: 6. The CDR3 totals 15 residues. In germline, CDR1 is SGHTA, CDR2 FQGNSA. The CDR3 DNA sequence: TGTGCCAGCAGGGCTAGCGGGGGGGCCGGAGAGACCCAGTACTTC. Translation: CASRASGGAGETQYF.

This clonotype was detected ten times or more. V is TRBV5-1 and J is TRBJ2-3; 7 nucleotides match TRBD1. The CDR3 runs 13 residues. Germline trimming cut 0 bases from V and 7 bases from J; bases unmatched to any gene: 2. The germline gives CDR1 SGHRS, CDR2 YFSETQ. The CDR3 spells CASSLAGQNTQYF. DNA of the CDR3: TGCGCCAGCAGCTTGGCGGGACAGAATACGCAGTATTTT.

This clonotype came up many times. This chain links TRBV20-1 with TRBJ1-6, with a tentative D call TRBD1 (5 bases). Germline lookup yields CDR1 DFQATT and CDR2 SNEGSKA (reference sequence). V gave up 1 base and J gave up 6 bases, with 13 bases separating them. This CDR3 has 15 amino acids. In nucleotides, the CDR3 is TGCAGTGCTAGAGCTGCGCGAGGGGTTAATTCACCCCTCCACTTT. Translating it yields CSARAARGVNSPLHF.

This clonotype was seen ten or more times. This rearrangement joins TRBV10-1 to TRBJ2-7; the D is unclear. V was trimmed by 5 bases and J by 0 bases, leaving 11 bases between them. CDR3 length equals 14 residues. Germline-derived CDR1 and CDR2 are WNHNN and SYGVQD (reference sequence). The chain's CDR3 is CASSKGTFSYEQYF. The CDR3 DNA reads TGCGCCAGCAGTAAGGGCACCTTCTCCTACGAGCAGTACTTC.

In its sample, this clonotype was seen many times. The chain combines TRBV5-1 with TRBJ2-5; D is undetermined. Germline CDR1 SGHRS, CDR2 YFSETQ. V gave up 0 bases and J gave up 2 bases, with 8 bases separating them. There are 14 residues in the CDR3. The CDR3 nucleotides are TGCGCCAGCAGCTTGGGACCGCAACAAGAGACCCAGTACTTC. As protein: CASSLGPQQETQYF.

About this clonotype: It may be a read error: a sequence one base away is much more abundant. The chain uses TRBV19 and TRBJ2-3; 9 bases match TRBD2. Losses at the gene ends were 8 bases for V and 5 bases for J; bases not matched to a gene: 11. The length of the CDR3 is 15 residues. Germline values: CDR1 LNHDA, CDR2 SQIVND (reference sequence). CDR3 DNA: TGTGCCAGTGGCACCGGGACTAGCTTGATAGATACGCAGTATTTT. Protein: CASGTGTSLIDTQYF.

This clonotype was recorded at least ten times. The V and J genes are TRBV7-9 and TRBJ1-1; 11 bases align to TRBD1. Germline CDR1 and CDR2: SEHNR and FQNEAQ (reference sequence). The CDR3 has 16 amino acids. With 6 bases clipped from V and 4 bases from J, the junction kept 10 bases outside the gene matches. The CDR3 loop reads CASRGTGGFSGTEAFF. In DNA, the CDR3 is TGTGCCAGCAGGGGGACAGGGGGTTTTTCTGGCACTGAAGCTTTCTTT.

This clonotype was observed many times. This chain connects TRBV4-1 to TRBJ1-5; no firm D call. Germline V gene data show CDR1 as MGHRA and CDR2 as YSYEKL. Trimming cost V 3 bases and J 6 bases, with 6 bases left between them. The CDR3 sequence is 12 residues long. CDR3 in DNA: TGCGCCAGCAGCCAGATCGGTCAGCCCCAGCATTTT. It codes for CASSQIGQPQHF.